This T cell receptor (beta chain) derives from a study of OX40 agonist ivuxolimab in advanced cancers. Across the whole study: One hepatocellular carcinoma and a couple of cutaneous melanoma patients partially responded. Broader study findings: No determination was made of the antigen specificity of the expanded peripheral T cells.

Repertoires were generated with immunoSEQ multiplex PCR, while TCRdb's copy carries only in-frame clones and drops some. The sample has 50,000 to 70,000 clones; 84% are singletons. This clone was observed a few times. What it binds is not known. V was clipped by 3 bases and J by 5 bases, with 16 bases between them. The CDR3 is 15 residues long. Per germline, CDR1 MNHEY and CDR2 SVGAGI. This chain uses TRBV6-5 with TRBJ1-1, with D possibly being TRBD1 (5 bases). This TCR came from an adult with an advanced solid tumor such as melanoma, head and neck, liver or kidney cancer. This material consisted of CD4+ or CD8+ T cells sorted from blood, taken in a trial of the OX40 agonist ivuxolimab. CDR3 coding DNA: TGTGCCAGCAGTTATGTAGAGGGGAGAGGTACTGAAGCTTTCTTT. Amino acid sequence: CASSYVEGRGTEAFF.